This T cell receptor beta chain was identified during a study of Ad26.COV2.S vaccination and SARS-CoV-2 variants. Study-wide background: Once or twice, 56 days apart, Ad26.COV2.S was delivered intramuscularly. Study-level results: Substantial post-vaccination breadth of spike-specific CD8+ and CD4+ T cell responses was reported. Using TCR breadth and depth analyses may have led to underestimated total T cell responses.

Germline-derived CDR1 and CDR2 are MDHEN and SYDVKM. The CDR3 is 13 amino acids. Trimming shortened V by 3 bases and J by 3 bases, and 5 bases separated the two germline ends. The treatment here: around 19 received Ad26.COV2.S at low or high dose, single or two shots; several received placebo; per-sample allocation not given. Sampling was done on day 63 after the first vaccine or placebo injection. Here immunoSEQ multiplex PCR was the method, and the copy in TCRdb shows in-frame clones only, minus some. The data show about 420,000 clones, over 75% seen once. Details on this clone: Antigen: not known.

The receptor was derived from a person aged 18-65 years who received the Ad26.COV2.S COVID-19 vaccine or a placebo. The material was peripheral blood, obtained in a trial of Ad26.COV2.S vaccine versus placebo. The chain employs TRBV28 and TRBJ2-2; D uncertain. CDR3 nucleotides: TGTGCCAGCAGTTTCCCCGACACCGGGGAGCTGTTTTTT. It is translated as CASSFPDTGELFF.